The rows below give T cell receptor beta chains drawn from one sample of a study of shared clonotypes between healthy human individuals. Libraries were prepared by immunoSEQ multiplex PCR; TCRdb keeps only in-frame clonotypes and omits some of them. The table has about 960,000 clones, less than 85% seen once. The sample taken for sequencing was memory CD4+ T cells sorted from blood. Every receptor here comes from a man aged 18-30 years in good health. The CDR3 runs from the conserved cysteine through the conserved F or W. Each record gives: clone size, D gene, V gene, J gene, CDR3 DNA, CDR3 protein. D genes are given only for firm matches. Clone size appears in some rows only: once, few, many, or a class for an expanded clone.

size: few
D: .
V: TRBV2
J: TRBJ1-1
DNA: TGTGCCAGCAGCAAGACAGTGATGAACACTGAAGCTTTCTTT
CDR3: CASSKTVMNTEAFF

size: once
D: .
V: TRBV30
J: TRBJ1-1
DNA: TGTGCCTTCGCATCCGACCCGGGGAGGGGGAACACTGAAGCTTTCTTT
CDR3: CAFASDPGRGNTEAFF

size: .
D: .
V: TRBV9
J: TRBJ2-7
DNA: TGTGCCAGCAGCTCACCGGGGCCCCCCTACGAGCAGTACTTC
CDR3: CASSSPGPPYEQYF

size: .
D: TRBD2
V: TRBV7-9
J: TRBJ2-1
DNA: TGTGCCAGCAGCTTAATCGGATCTAGCGGGAGATCCTACAATGAGCAGTTCTTC
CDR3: CASSLIGSSGRSYNEQFF

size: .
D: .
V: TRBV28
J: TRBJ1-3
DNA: TGTGCCAGCAGTCCGGTGAGCTCTGGAAACACCATATATTTT
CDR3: CASSPVSSGNTIYF

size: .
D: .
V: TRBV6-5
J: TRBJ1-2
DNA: TGTGCCAGCGGGAAATACTCCTATGGCTACACCTTC
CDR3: CASGKYSYGYTF

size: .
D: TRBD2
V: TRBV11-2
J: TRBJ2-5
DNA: TGTGCCAGCAGCCCCGGACTAGCGGGAGGGGTGGGGACCCAGTACTTC
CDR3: CASSPGLAGGVGTQYF

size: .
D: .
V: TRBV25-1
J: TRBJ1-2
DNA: TGTGCCAGCAGTGAGAGGCCTTATGGCTACACCTTC
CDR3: CASSERPYGYTF

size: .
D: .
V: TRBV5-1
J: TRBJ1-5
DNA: TGCGCCAGCAGCTTGGAAGGCGGGAATCAGCCCCAGCATTTT
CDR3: CASSLEGGNQPQHF

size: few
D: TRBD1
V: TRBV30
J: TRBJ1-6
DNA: TGTGCCTGGAGTGCGGGACAGGGGGCTTCACCCCTCCACTTT
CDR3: CAWSAGQGASPLHF

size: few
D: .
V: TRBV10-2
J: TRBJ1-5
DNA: TGCGCCAGCAGAAGCCAAAGGGCCGGTCAGCCCCAGCATTTT
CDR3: CASRSQRAGQPQHF

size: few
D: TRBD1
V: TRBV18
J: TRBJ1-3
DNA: TGTGCCAGCTCGCCCAACAGGGGGATCTCTGGAAACACCATATATTTT
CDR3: CASSPNRGISGNTIYF

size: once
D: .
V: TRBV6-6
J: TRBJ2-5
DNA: TGTGCCAGCGCCCCGGGATTTGAGACCCAGTACTTC
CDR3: CASAPGFETQYF

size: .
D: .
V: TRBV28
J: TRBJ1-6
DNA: TGTGCCAGCATGACCGGGACTTCTAATTCACCCCTCCACTTT
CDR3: CASMTGTSNSPLHF

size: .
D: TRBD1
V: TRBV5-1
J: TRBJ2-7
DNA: TGCGCCAGCAGCCTTTCGGGACAGGGGGCCTCCGAGCAGTACTTC
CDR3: CASSLSGQGASEQYF

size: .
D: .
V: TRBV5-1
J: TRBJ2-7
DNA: TGCGCCAGCAGCTTGGGCTACAGGGACGAGCAGTACTTC
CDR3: CASSLGYRDEQYF

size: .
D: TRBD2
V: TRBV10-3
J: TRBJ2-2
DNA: TGTGCCATCAGGGAACCAAGCGGGAGGGGGAACACCGGGGAGCTGTTTTTT
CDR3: CAIREPSGRGNTGELFF

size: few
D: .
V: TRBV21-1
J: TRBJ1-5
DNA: TGTGCCAGCAGCAAAGGTCCCAATCCAATGTATCAGCCCCAGCATTTT
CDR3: CASSKGPNPMYQPQHF

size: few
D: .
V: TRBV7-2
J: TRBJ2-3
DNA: TGTGCCAGCAGCTTAGATAAGGGAGGAACAGATACGCAGTATTTT
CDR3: CASSLDKGGTDTQYF

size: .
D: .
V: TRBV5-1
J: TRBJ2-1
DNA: TGCGCCAGCAGATCAATTTCTGGGCGGGGGCGTAATGAGCAGTTCTTC
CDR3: CASRSISGRGRNEQFF

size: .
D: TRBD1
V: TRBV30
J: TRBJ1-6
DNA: TGTGCCTGGACGGACAGGGAGGATTCACCCCTCCACTTT
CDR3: CAWTDREDSPLHF

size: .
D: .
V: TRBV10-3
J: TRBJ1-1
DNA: TGTGCCATCAGTGAGTCGAAGAAAGCCGCTTTCTTT
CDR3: CAISESKKAAFF

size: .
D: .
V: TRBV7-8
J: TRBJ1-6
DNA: TGTGCCAGCAGCTCATCACATAATTCACCCCTCCACTTT
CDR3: CASSSSHNSPLHF

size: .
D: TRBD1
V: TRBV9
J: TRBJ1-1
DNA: TGTGCCAGCAGCGGACAGGGGATTGCTGAAGCTTTCTTT
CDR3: CASSGQGIAEAFF

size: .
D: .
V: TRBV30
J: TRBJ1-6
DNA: TGTGCCTGGAGCTGGACAGACTATAATTCACCCCTCCACTTT
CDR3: CAWSWTDYNSPLHF

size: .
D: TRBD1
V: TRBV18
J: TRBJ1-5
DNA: TGTGCCAGCTCACCCGAACAGGGGGCTCAGCCCCAGCATTTT
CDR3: CASSPEQGAQPQHF

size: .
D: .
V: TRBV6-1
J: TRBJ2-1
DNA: TGTGCCAGCAGTGGAATCACGCCGGGGTCCTACAATGAGCAGTTCTTC
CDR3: CASSGITPGSYNEQFF

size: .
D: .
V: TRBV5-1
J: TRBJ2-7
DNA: TGCGCCAGCAGCTTGGATGGGCAGGGCGTAGACGAGCAGTACTTC
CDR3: CASSLDGQGVDEQYF

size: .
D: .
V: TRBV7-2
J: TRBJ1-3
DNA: TGTGCCAGCACGTTGGTCTCTGGAAACACCATATATTTT
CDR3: CASTLVSGNTIYF

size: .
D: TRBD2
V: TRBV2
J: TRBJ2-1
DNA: TGTGCCAGCAGAGGGACTAGCGGCTCCTACAATGAGCAGTTCTTC
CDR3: CASRGTSGSYNEQFF

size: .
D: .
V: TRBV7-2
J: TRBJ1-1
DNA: TGTGCCAGCAGCCTAGGGGGGTTGGGAGCTTTCTTT
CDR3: CASSLGGLGAFF

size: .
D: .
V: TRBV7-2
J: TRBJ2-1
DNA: TGTGCCAGCAGCTTCGTCAGGGTGGCTGAGCAGTTCTTC
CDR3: CASSFVRVAEQFF

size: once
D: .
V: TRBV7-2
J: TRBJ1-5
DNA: TGTGCCAGCAGCTTAGGGGGGTACCTGCCCCAGCATTTT
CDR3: CASSLGGYLPQHF

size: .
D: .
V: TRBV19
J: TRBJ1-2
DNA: TGTGCCAGTAGTATCGACAGAGCTAACTATGGCTACACCTTC
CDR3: CASSIDRANYGYTF

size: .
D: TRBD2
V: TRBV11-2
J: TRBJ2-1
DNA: TGTGCCAGCAGAGTCCTAGCGGCCTACAATGAGCAGTTCTTC
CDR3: CASRVLAAYNEQFF

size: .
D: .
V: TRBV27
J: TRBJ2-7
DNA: TGTGCCAGCAGTTTAATTGGCTCCTACGAGCAGTACTTC
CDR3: CASSLIGSYEQYF

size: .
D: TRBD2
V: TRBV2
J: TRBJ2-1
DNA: TGTGCCAGCAGGCGGACTAGCGGAATACAGTACAATGAGCAGTTCTTC
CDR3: CASRRTSGIQYNEQFF

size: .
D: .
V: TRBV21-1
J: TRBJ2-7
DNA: TGTGCCAGCAGCAAAGAAGGGGGTCCCTACGAGCAGTACTTC
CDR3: CASSKEGGPYEQYF

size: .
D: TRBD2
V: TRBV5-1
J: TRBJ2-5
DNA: TGCGCCAGCAGCGGGGGGACTAGCGGACAAGAGACCCAGTACTTC
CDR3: CASSGGTSGQETQYF

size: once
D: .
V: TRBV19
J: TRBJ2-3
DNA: TGTGCCAGTAGGGCAGGTACCTGGGATACGCAGTATTTT
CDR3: CASRAGTWDTQYF

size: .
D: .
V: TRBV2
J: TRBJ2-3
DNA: TGTGCCAGCAGTGAAGGGACTAGGGGGGCTACGCAGTATTTT
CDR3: CASSEGTRGATQYF

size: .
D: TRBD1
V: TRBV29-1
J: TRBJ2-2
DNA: TGCAGCGTTGATACGGACAGGGCCGTACCCGGGGAGCTGTTTTTT
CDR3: CSVDTDRAVPGELFF

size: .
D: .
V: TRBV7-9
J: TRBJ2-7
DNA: TGTGCCAGCAGCTTAGAAGGGCCAAACGAGCAGTACTTC
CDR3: CASSLEGPNEQYF

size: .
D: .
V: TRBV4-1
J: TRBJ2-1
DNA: TGCGCCAGCAGCCCGATGGGGGGCCGTACCAATGAGCAGTTCTTC
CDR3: CASSPMGGRTNEQFF